This T cell receptor (beta chain) was profiled in a study of molecular identifiers for immune sequencing clone quantification. The overall study: Five portions were made in replicates from RNA of approximately 22,000 or 94,000 naive CD8 cells, and four underwent sequencing.

Bulk libraries came from a prior protocol with listed TCR primers. A single record per CDR3 protein comes from TCRdb applying MiXCR to the PCR reads. The table lists over 85,000 distinct CDR3 sequences, approximately 25% of them singletons, with approximately 0.78% in the top ten. Regarding this clonotype: The antigen remains unidentified.

Every naive CD8 library was made from between roughly 17,000 and 1,100,000 sorted cells with 10%, 30% or 50% RNA. Study-wide results and caveats: Clones that exceeded 20 RNA copies held over 98% of effector molecules, yet under 1% in naive cells.

The CDR3 is made up of 14 amino acids. Looked up from germline, CDR1 is SGHRS and CDR2 is YFSETQ. V was cut by 4 bases and J by 0 bases, with 8 bases left in between. The sample taken for sequencing was naive CD8+ T cells from blood, with Jurkat cell RNA spiked in. Subset: FACS-sorted CD8+CD4-CCR7+CD45RA+ naive T cells. The sequence was obtained from a human donor in good health. Some libraries in this study had Jurkat cell RNA spiked in. This chain uses TRBV5-1 with TRBJ2-1; D is unresolved. This CDR3 reads CASSAPTSYNEQFF. CDR3 nucleotides: TGCGCCAGCAGCGCTCCCACCTCCTACAATGAGCAGTTCTTC.